This TCR beta chain was captured by sequencing in a study of shared clonotypes between healthy human individuals. A CD45RA+ naive subset and a CD45RA-negative memory subset were split from CD4+ cells. V lost 5 bases, J lost 5 bases, and 12 bases lay in between. Germline-derived CDR1 and CDR2 are MGHDK and SYGVNS. The CDR3 spans 13 residues. The assay was immunoSEQ multiplex PCR, and TCRdb's table has in-frame clones only and misses some. The table lists millions of clones, approximately 94% of them singletons. As to this clone: Its target is not known.

Study-wide results and caveats: On the whole, naive subsets had larger estimated richness than memory subsets had.

The sample was naive CD4+ T cells sorted from blood. Subset in this sample: CD45RA+ positively selected. The source of this sequence is a man between 18 and 29 years old in good health. The chain joins TRBV25-1 to TRBJ1-1, with no clear D. The CDR3 DNA sequence: TGTGCCAGCAGTAAACAGATGGGAACTGAAGCTTTCTTT. Amino acids: CASSKQMGTEAFF.